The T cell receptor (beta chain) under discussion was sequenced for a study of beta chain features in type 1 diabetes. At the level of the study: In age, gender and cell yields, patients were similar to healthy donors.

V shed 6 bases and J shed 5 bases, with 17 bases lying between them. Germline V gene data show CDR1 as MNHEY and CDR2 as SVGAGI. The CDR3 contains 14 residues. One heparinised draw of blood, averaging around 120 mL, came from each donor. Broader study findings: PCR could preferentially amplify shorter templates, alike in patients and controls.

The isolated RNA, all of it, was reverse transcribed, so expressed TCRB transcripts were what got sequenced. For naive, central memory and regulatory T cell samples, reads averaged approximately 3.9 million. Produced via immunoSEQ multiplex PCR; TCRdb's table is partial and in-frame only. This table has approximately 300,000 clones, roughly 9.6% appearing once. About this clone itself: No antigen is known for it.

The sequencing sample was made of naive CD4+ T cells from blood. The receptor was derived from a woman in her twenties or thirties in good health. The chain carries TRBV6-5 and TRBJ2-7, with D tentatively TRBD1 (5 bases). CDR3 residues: CASRQVAPIHEQYF. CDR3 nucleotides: TGTGCCAGCAGACAGGTCGCGCCGATACACGAGCAGTACTTC.